Listed below are T cell receptor beta chains from one sample, sequenced in a study of T cells in Graves' hyperthyroidism and ophthalmopathy. TCRdb ran MiXCR on the multiplex PCR reads and lists one entry per CDR3 protein. Here the sample spans some 530,000 distinct CDR3 sequences, less than 25% being singletons. The sample consisted of blood. Receptors were obtained from an older woman with Graves' ophthalmopathy. Both conserved end residues are part of each CDR3. D genes are given only for firm matches. The size entry is marked missing in some rows and otherwise reads once, few, many or a size class.

d_gene,abundance,len,v_gene,j_gene,CDR3nt,CDR3aa
-,many,13,TRBV6-1,TRBJ1-2,TGTGCCAGCAGTGTCGAGGGAGACTATGGCTACACCTTC,CASSVEGDYGYTF
-,-,13,TRBV20-1,TRBJ1-2,TGCAGTGCTAGACTCCAGGGCTTGGGCGGCTACACCTTC,CSARLQGLGGYTF
-,-,17,TRBV6-1,TRBJ2-3,TGTGCCAGCAGTGAGAGTAGGGCCCTAGGCTTCACAGATACGCAGTATTTT,CASSESRALGFTDTQYF
-,-,15,TRBV6-5,TRBJ2-2,TGTGCCAGCAGTTACTCCGGGGATAGGAGCCGGGAGCTGTTTTTT,CASSYSGDRSRELFF
TRBD1,few,14,TRBV20-1,TRBJ1-4,TGCAGTGCTAGCAGGGGGCCTTCTAATGAAAAACTGTTTTTT,CSASRGPSNEKLFF
TRBD1,-,14,TRBV9,TRBJ1-3,TGTGCCAGCAGCGTACAGGGGGCAGGGGACACCATATATTTT,CASSVQGAGDTIYF
-,-,14,TRBV24-1,TRBJ2-3,TGTGCCACCAGCCATAGTTCCATCACAGATACGCAGTATTTT,CATSHSSITDTQYF
-,-,13,TRBV12-3/TRBV12-4,TRBJ2-2,TGTGCCAGCAGTCAAAACAGGGCAATGGAGCTGTTTTTT,CASSQNRAMELFF
TRBD1,-,19,TRBV19,TRBJ1-5,TGTGCCAGTGGAGAGGACAGGGGGGACAAATCCTGGAACAATCAGCCCCAGCATTTT,CASGEDRGDKSWNNQPQHF
-,-,15,TRBV11-3,TRBJ2-7,TGTGCCAGCAGCTTACGATACGGTGAGGGGGACGAGCAGTACTTC,CASSLRYGEGDEQYF
-,-,14,TRBV30,TRBJ1-6,TGTGCCTACTCAACGGGTCTCTATAATTCACCCCTCCACTTT,CAYSTGLYNSPLHF
TRBD2,-,15,TRBV2,TRBJ2-5,TGTGCCAGCAGTGGTCCAGCGGGAGGAGGTGAGACCCAGTACTTC,CASSGPAGGGETQYF
-,many,15,TRBV6-2/TRBV6-3,TRBJ2-1,TGTGCCAGCAGGCCAACCGGGGGAGTTTACAATGAGCAGTTCTTC,CASRPTGGVYNEQFF
TRBD2,-,17,TRBV29-1,TRBJ2-7,TGCAGCGTTGAGCCCTGGACTAGCGGGACATTCGAGTTCGAGCAGTACTTC,CSVEPWTSGTFEFEQYF
-,few,15,TRBV6-1,TRBJ2-2,TGTGCCAGCAGTCCCTGGGGTGCGAACACCGGGGAGCTGTTTTTT,CASSPWGANTGELFF
TRBD2,many,15,TRBV28,TRBJ2-7,TGTGCCAGCAGTTTATCTAGCGGGATACACTACGAGCAGTACTTC,CASSLSSGIHYEQYF
-,many,17,TRBV11-2,TRBJ2-2,TGTGCCAGCAGCTCGGGTTATGGAACTAGGAACACCGGGGAGCTGTTTTTT,CASSSGYGTRNTGELFF
TRBD2,-,17,TRBV5-1,TRBJ2-2,TGCGCCAGCAGCTTCTCCGGGACTAGCGGGAACACCGGGGAGCTGTTTTTT,CASSFSGTSGNTGELFF
-,many,15,TRBV2,TRBJ2-5,TGTGCCAGCAACCTCGAGAAAACCCCTCGGGAGACCCAGTACTTC,CASNLEKTPRETQYF
TRBD1,-,12,TRBV10-3,TRBJ1-1,TGTGCCATCAGAACAGGGGGGACTGAAGCTTTCTTT,CAIRTGGTEAFF
TRBD2,-,14,TRBV9,TRBJ2-5,TGTGCCAGCAGCGTAGGTGTTAGCGGGAGAGAGGTGTACTTC,CASSVGVSGREVYF
TRBD1,-,14,TRBV30,TRBJ2-2,TGTGCCTTTTGTCCCGGGACAGGGACCGGGGAGCTGTTTTTT,CAFCPGTGTGELFF
TRBD1,few,13,TRBV29-1,TRBJ1-2,TGCAGCGCCTCCGGGACAGGGAACTATGGCTACACCTTC,CSASGTGNYGYTF
-,-,12,TRBV6-1,TRBJ2-7,TGTGCCAGCAGTAGACAGGTCTACGAGCAGTACTTC,CASSRQVYEQYF
TRBD2,-,15,TRBV5-4,TRBJ2-2,TGTGCCAGCGCGCGGGAGGCCCAGGGTACCGGGGAGCTGTTTTTT,CASAREAQGTGELFF
-,-,15,TRBV28,TRBJ1-3,TGTGCCAGCAGAACTATAAGGGGCCCGGGAAACACCATATATTTT,CASRTIRGPGNTIYF
-,few,15,TRBV20-1,TRBJ1-1,TGCAGTGCTACAACTGATCGACTACGTAACACTGAAGCTTTCTTT,CSATTDRLRNTEAFF
-,few,15,TRBV30,TRBJ1-1,TGTGCCTGGAGTGTCAGGTCGACAATGAACACTGAAGCTTTCTTT,CAWSVRSTMNTEAFF
TRBD2,few,18,TRBV24-1,TRBJ2-1,TGTGCCACCAGTGATCGTTCGACTAGCGGGGAGTCCTACAATGAGCAGTTCTTC,CATSDRSTSGESYNEQFF
-,few,13,TRBV6-6,TRBJ1-6,TGTGCCAGCAGTTACTCGTCGGATTCACCCCTCCACTTT,CASSYSSDSPLHF
-,-,12,TRBV6-6,TRBJ2-5,TGTGCCAGCAGTTACCCACAGGAGACCCAGTACTTC,CASSYPQETQYF
TRBD1,few,14,TRBV3-1,TRBJ1-6,TGTGCCAGCAGTACGACAGGGCCTAATTCACCCCTCCACTTT,CASSTTGPNSPLHF
-,many,13,TRBV24-1,TRBJ1-1,TGTGCCACCAGTGATTCCGCAGGGGCTGAAGCTTTCTTT,CATSDSAGAEAFF
-,many,13,TRBV12-3/TRBV12-4,TRBJ2-2,TGTGCCAGCAGATTCGAAAGTTCCGGGGAGCTGTTTTTT,CASRFESSGELFF
TRBD1,-,14,TRBV27,TRBJ1-1,TGTGCCAGCAGGTGGACAGGGGGCAACACTGAAGCTTTCTTT,CASRWTGGNTEAFF